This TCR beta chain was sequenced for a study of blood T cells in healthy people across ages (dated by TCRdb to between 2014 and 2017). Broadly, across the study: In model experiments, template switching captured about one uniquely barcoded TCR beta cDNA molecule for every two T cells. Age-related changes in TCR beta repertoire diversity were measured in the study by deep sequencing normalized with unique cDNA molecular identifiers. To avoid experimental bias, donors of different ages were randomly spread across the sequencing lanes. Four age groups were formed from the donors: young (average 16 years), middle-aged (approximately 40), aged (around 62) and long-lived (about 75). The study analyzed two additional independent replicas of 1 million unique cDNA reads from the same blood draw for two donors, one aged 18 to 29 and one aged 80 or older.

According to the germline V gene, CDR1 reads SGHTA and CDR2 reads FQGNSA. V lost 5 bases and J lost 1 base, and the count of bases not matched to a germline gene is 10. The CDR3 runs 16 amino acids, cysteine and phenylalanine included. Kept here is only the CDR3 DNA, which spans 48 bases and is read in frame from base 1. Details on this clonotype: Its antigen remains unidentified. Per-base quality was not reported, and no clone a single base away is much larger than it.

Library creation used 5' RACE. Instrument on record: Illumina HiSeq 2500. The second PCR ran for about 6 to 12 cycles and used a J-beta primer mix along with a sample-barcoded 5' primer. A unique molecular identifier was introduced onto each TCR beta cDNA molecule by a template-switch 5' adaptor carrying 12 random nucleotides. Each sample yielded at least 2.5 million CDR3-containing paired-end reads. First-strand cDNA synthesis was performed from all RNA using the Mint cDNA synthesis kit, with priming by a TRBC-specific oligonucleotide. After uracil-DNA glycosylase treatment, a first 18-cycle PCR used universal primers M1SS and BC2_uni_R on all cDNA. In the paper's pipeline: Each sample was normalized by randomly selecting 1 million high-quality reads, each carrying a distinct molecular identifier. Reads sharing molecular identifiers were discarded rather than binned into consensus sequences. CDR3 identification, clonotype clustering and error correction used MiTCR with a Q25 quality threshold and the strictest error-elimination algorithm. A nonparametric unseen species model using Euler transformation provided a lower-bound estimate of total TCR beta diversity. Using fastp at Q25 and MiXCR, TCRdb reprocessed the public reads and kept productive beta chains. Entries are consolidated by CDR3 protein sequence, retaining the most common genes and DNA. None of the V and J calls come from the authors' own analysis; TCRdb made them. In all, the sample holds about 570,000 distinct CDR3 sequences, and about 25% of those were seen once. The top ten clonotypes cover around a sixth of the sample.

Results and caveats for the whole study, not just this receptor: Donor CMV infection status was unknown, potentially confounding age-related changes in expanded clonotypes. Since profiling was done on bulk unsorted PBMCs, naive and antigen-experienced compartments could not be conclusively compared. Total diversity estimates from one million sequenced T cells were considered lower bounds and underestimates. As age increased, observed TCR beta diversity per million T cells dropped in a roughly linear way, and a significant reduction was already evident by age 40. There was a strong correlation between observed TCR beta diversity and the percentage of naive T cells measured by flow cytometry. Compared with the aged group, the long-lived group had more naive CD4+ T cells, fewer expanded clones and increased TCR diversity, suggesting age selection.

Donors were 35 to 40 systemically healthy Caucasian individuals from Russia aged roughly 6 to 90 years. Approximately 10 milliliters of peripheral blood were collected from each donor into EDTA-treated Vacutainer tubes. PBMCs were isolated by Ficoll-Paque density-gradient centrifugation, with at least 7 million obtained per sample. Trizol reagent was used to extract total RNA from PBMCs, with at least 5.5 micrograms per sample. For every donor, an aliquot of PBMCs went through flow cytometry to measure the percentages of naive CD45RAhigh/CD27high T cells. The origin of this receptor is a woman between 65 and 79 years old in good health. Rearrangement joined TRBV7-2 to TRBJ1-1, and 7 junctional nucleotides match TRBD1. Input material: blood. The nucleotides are TGTGCCAGCAGCCCCGACAGGGTTGGTGGGAACACTGAAGCTTTCTTT. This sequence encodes CASSPDRVGGNTEAFF.